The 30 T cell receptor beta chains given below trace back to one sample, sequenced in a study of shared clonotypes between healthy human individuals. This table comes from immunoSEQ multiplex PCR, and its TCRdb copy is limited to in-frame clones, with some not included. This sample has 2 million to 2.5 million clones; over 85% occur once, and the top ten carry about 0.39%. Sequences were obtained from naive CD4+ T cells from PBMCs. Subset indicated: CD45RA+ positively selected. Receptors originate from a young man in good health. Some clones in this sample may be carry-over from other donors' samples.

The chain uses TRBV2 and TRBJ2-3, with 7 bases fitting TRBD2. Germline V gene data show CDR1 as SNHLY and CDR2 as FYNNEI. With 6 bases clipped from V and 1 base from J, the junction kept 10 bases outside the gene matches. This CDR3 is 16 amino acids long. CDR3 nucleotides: TGTGCCAGCAGAAAGACTAGCCGGGAGGGCACAGATACGCAGTATTTT. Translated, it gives CASRKTSREGTDTQYF.

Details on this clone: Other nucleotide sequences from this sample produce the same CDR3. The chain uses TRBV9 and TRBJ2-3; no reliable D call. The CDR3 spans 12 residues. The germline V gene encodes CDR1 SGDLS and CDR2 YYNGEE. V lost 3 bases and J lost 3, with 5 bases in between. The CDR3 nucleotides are TGTGCCAGCAGCGCCTCTACAGATACGCAGTATTTT. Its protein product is CASSASTDTQYF.

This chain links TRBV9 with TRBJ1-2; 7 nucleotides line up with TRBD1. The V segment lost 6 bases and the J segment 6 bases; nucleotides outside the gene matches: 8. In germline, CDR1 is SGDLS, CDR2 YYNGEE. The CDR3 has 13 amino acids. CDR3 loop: CASTLGGGHGYTF. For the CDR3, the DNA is TGTGCCAGCACCCTAGGAGGGGGCCATGGCTACACCTTC.

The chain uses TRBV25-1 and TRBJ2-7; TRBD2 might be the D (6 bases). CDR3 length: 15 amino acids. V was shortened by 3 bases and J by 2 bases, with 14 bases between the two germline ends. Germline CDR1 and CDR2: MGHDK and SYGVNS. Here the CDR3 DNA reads TGTGCCAGCAGTGACGCGGGCGGGATCACCTACGAGCAGTACTTC. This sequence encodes CASSDAGGITYEQYF.

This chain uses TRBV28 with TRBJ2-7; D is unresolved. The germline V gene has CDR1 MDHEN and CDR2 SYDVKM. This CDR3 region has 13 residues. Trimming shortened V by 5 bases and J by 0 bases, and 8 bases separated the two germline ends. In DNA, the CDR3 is TGTGCCAGCAGTAGTTTACACTCCTACGAGCAGTACTTC. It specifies CASSSLHSYEQYF.

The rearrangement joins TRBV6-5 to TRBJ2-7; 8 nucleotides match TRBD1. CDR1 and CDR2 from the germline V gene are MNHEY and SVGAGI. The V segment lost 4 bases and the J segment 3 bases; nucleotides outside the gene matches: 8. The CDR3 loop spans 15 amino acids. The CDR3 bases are TGTGCCAGCAGTTCCCTTGGACAGGGATTCTACGAGCAGTACTTC. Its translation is CASSSLGQGFYEQYF.

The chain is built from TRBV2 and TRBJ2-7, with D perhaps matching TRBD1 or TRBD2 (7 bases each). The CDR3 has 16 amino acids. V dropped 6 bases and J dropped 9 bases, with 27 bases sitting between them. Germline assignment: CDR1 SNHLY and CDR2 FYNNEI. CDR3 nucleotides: TGTGCCAGCAGGAGCTCAGGGCCCGCAGGGGGGGCGGCGCAGTACTTC. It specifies CASRSSGPAGGAAQYF.

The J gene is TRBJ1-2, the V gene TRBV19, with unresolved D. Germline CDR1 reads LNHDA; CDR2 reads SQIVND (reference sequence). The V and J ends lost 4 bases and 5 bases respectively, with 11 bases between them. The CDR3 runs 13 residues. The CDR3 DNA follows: TGTGCCAGTAGTAGTTCGGGTTCGTATGGCTACACCTTC. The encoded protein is CASSSSGSYGYTF.

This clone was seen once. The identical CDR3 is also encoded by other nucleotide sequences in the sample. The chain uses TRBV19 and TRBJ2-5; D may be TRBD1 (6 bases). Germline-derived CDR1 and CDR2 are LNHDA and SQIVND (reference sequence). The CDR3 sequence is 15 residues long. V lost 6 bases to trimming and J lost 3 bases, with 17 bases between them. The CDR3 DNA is TGTGCCAGTAGCCCTGGGGGCGCAGGGGAAGAGACCCAGTACTTC. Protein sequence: CASSPGGAGEETQYF.

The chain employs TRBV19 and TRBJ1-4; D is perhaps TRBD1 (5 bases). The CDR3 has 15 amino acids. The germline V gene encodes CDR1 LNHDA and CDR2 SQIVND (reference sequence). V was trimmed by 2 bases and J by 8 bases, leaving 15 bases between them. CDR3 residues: CASSIKNRIYEKLFF. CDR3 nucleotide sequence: TGTGCCAGTAGTATAAAGAACAGGATTTACGAAAAACTGTTTTTT.

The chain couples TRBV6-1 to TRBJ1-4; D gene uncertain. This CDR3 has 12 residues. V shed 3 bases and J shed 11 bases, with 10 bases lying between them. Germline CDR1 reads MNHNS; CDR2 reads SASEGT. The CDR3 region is CASSDSQRKLFF. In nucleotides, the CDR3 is TGTGCCAGCAGTGACAGCCAGAGGAAACTGTTTTTT.

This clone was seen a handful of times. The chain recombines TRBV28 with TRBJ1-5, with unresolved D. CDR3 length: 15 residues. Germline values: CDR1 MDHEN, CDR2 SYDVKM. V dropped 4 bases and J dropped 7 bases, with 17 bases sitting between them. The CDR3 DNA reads TGTGCCAGCAGTTCACCATCCCCGGACGAACAGCCCCAGCATTTT. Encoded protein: CASSSPSPDEQPQHF. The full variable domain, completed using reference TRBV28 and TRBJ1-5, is DVKVTQSSRYLVKRTGEKVFLECVQDMDHENMFWYRQDPGLGLRLIYFSYDVKMKEKGDIPEGYSVSREKKERFSLILESASTNQTSMYLCASSSPSPDEQPQHFGDGTRLSIL.

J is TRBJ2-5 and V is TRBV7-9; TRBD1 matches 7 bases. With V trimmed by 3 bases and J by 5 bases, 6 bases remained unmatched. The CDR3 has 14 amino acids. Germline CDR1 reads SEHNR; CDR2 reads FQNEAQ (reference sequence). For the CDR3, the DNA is TGTGCCAGCAGCTTCTGGGACAGCGAGGAGACCCAGTACTTC. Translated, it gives CASSFWDSEETQYF.

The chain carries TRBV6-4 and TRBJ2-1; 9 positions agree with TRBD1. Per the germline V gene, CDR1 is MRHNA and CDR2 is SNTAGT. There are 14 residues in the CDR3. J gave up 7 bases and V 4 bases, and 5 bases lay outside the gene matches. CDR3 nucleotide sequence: TGTGCCAGCAGTGTCCGGGACAGGGTAAATGAGCAGTTCTTC. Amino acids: CASSVRDRVNEQFF.

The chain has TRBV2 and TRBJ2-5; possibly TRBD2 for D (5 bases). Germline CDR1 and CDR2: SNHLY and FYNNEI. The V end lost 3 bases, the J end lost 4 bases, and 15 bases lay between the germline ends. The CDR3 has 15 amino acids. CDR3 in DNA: TGTGCCAGCAGTGACATCGGGTATGCGGGAGAGACCCAGTACTTC. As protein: CASSDIGYAGETQYF.

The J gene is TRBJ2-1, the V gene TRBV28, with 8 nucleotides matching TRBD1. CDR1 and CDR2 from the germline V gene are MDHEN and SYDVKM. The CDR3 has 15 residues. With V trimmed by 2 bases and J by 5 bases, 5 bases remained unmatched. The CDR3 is CASSLMGQEDNEQFF. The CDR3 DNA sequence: TGTGCCAGCAGTTTAATGGGACAGGAAGACAATGAGCAGTTCTTC.

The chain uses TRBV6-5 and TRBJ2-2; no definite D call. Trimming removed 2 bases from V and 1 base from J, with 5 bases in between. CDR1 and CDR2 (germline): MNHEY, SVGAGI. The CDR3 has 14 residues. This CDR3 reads CASSYGVNTGELFF. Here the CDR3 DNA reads TGTGCCAGCAGTTACGGGGTGAACACCGGGGAGCTGTTTTTT.

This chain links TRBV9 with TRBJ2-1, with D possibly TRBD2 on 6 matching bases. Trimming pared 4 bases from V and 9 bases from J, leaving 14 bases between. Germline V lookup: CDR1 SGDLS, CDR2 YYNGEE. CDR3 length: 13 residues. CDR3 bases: TGTGCCAGCAGCTCAACACTAGCAAGTGAGCAGTTCTTC. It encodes CASSSTLASEQFF.

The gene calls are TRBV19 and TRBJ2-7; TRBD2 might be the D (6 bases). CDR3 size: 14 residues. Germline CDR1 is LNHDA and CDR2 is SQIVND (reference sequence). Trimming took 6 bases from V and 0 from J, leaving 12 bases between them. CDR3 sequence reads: CASRERASSYEQYF. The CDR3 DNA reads TGTGCCAGTAGAGAGCGGGCAAGCTCCTACGAGCAGTACTTC. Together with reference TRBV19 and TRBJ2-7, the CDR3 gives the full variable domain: DGGITQSPKYLFRKEGQNVTLSCEQNLNHDAMYWYRQDPGQGLRLIYYSQIVNDFQKGDIAEGYSVSREKKESFPLTVTSAQKNPTAFYLCASRERASSYEQYFGPGTRLTVT.

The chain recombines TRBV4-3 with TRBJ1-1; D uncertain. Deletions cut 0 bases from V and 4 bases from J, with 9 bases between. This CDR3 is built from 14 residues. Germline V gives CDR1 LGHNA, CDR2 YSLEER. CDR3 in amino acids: CASSQEWRVTEAFF. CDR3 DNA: TGCGCCAGCAGCCAAGAGTGGAGGGTCACTGAAGCTTTCTTT.

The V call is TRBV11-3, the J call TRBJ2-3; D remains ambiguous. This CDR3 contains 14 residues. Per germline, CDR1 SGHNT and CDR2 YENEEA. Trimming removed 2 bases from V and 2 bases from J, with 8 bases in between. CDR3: CASSLSGDTDTQYF. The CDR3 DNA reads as TGTGCCAGCAGCTTATCAGGCGACACAGATACGCAGTATTTT. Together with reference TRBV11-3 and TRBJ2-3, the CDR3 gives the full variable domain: EAGVVQSPRYKIIEKKQPVAFWCNPISGHNTLYWYLQNLGQGPELLIRYENEEAVDDSQLPKDRFSAERLKGVDSTLKIQPAELGDSAVYLCASSLSGDTDTQYFGPGTRLTVL.

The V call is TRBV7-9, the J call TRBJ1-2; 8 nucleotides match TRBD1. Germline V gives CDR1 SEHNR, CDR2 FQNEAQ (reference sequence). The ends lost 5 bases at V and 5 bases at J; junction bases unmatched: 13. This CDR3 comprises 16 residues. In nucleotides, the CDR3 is TGTGCCAGCAGCGGTTCGGACAGGGCTTGGACGTATGGCTACACCTTC. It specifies CASSGSDRAWTYGYTF.

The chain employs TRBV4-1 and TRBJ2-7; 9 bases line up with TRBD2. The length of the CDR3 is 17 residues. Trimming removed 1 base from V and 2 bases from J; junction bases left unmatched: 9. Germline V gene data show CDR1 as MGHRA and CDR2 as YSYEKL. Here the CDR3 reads CASSQVKAGGGTYEQYF. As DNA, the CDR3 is TGCGCCAGCAGCCAAGTGAAGGCGGGAGGGGGAACCTACGAGCAGTACTTC.

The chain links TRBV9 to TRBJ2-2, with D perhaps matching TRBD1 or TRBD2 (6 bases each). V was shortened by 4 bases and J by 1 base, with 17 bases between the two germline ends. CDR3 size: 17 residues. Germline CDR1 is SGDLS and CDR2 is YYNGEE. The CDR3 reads CASSPRRGGGNTGELFF. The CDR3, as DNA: TGTGCCAGCAGCCCCCGACGAGGAGGGGGGAACACCGGGGAGCTGTTTTTT.

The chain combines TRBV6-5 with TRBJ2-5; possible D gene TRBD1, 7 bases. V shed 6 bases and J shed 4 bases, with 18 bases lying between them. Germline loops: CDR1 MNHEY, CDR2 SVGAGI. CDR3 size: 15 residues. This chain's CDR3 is CASSIRGEVLETQYF. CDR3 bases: TGTGCCAGCAGCATCAGGGGGGAGGTGTTAGAGACCCAGTACTTC.

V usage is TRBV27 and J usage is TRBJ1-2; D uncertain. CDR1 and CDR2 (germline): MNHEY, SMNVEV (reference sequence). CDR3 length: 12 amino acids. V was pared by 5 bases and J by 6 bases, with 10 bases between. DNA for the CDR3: TGTGCCAGCAGTCCTCGGGGTCATGGCTACACCTTC. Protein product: CASSPRGHGYTF.

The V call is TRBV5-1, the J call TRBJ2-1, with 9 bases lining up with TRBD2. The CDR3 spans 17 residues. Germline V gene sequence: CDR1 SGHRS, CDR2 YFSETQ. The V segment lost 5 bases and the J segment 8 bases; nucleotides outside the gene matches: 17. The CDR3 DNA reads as TGCGCCAGCAGTCCAAATATAGCGGGAGCACCTACCCATGAGCAGTTCTTC. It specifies CASSPNIAGAPTHEQFF.

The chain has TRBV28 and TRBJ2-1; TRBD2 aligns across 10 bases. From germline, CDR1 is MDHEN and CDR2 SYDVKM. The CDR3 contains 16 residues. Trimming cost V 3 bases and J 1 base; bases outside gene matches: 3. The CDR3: CASSFLAGVSYNEQFF. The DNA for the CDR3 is TGTGCCAGCAGTTTTCTAGCGGGAGTATCCTACAATGAGCAGTTCTTC.

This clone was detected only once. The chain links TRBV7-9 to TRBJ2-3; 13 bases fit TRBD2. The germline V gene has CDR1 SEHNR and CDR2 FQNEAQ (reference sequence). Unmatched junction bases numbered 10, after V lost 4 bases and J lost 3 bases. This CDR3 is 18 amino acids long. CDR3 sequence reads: CASSSRLAGGPRTDTQYF. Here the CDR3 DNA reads TGTGCCAGCAGCTCTAGACTAGCGGGAGGACCTAGGACAGATACGCAGTATTTT.

The DNA of the CDR3 is TGTGCCAGCGTACCTTGGCGGGACGCTGACCACAATGAGCAGTTCTTC. It encodes CASVPWRDADHNEQFF. The rearrangement uses TRBV27 and TRBJ2-1; D possibly corresponds to TRBD2 (6 bases). The CDR3 is 16 residues long. V lost 8 bases and J lost 5, with 22 bases in between. Germline V lookup: CDR1 MNHEY, CDR2 SMNVEV (reference sequence).